The clone carrying this TCR beta chain has a handful of counts. Its cognate antigen is unknown. The sample comes from a study of T cell repertoires in cytomegalovirus infection. Looking at the study overall: Researchers turned to recently identified HLA-C-restricted CMV epitopes as well as well-studied HLA-B-restricted ones. Carrying CMV and the relevant HLA type showed in public TCR beta signatures.

MiXCR, run by TCRdb on the reads, gives a single entry per CDR3 protein. The data contain about 830,000 distinct CDR3 sequences, around a third of them singletons. Study findings and constraints: Cumulative public TCR beta family frequency identified carriers of CMV plus the relevant HLA.

The length of the CDR3 is 11 residues. Trimming removed 4 bases from V and 9 bases from J, with 7 bases in between. Germline CDR1 reads SGDLS; CDR2 reads YYNGEE. This clonotype originated in a human donor in good health (CMV status not recorded). Some clones in this sample may be carry-over from other donors' samples. Here the sequenced sample was cultured CD8+ T cells from PBMCs, taken from culture after CMV antigen stimulation. The chain employs TRBV9 and TRBJ2-2; the D gene is possibly TRBD2 (5 bases). The CDR3 DNA sequence: TGTGCCAGCAGCCCCGGGAGGGAGCTGTTTTTT. It encodes CASSPGRELFF.